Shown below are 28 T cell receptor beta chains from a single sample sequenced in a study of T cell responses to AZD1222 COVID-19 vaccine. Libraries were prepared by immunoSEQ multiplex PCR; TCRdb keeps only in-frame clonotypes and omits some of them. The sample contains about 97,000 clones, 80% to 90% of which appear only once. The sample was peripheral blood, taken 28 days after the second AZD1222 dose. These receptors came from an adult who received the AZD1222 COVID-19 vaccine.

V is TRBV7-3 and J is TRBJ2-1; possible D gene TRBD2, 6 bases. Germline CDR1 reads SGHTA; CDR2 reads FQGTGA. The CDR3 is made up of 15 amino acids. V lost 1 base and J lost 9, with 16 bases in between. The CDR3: CASSLNGRRLSEQFF. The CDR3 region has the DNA TGTGCCAGCAGCTTAAACGGGAGAAGGTTGAGTGAGCAGTTCTTC.

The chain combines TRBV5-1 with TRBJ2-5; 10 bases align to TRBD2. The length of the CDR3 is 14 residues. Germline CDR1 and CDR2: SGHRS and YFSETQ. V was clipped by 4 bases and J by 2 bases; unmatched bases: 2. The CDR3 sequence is CASSRTSGQETQYF. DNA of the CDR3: TGCGCCAGCAGCCGGACTAGCGGACAAGAGACCCAGTACTTC.

CDR3 coding DNA: TGTGCCAGCAGTGACGGGGGCCAAGCCTACGAGCAGTACTTC. Translated: CASSDGGQAYEQYF. This rearrangement joins TRBV6-1 to TRBJ2-7, with D possibly called TRBD1 or TRBD2 (6 bases each). The ends were cut back, 3 bases at V and 2 bases at J, with 11 bases in the middle. This CDR3 spans 14 amino acids. The germline V gene has CDR1 MNHNS and CDR2 SASEGT.

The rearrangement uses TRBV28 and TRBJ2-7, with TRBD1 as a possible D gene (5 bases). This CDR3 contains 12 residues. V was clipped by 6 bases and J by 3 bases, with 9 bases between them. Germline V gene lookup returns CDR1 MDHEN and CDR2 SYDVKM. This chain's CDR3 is CASRQGNYEQYF. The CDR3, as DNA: TGTGCCAGCAGGCAGGGTAACTACGAGCAGTACTTC.

CDR3 DNA sequence: TGTGCCAGCAGCCAGAAACAGGAAGGGGACTGGGATACGCAGTATTTT. Amino acid sequence: CASSQKQEGDWDTQYF. The rearrangement links TRBV3-1 (or the pseudogene TRBV3-2) to TRBJ2-3, with D perhaps matching TRBD2 (6 bases). Germline CDR1 LGHDT, CDR2 YNNKEL (reference sequence). This CDR3 is built from 16 residues. The ends were cut back, 3 bases at V and 6 bases at J, with 19 bases in the middle.

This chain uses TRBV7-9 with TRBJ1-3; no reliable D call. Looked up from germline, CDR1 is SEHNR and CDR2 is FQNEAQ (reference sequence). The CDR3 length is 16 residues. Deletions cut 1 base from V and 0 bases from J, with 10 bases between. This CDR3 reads CASSLGQWSSGNTIYF. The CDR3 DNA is TGTGCCAGCAGCTTAGGCCAGTGGAGCTCTGGAAACACCATATATTTT.

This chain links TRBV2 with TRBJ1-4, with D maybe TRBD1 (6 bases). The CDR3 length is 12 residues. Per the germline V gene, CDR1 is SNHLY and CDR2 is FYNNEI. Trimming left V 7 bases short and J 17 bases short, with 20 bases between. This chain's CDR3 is CASKLSGDKSFF. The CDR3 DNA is TGTGCCAGCAAGCTTTCCGGGGACAAATCTTTTTTT.

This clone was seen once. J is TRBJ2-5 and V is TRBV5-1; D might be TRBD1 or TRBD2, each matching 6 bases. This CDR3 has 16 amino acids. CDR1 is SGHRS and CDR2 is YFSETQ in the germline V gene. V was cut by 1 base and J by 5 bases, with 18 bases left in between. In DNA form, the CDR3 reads TGCGCCAGCAGCTTGAGAGTGGGGGCCGGGGGTGAGACCCAGTACTTC. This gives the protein CASSLRVGAGGETQYF.

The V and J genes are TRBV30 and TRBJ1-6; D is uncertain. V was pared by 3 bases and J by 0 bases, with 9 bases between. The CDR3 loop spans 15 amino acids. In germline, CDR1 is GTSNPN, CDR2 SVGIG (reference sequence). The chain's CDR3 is CAWRGPTSYNSPLHF. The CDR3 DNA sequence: TGTGCCTGGAGGGGCCCTACCTCCTATAATTCACCCCTCCACTTT.

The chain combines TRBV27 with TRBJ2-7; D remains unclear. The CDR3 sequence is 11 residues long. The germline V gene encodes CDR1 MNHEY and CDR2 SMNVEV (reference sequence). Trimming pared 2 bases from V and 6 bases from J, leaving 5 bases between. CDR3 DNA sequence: TGTGCCAGCAGTTTAAAGGGCGAGCAGTACTTC. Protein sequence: CASSLKGEQYF.

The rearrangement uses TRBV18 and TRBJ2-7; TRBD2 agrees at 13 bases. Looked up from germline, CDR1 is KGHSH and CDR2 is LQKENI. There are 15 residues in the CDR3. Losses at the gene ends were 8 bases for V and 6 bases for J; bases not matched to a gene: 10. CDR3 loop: CASRTSGGSGGEQYF. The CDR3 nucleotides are TGTGCCAGCCGGACTAGCGGGGGCTCCGGGGGCGAGCAGTACTTC.

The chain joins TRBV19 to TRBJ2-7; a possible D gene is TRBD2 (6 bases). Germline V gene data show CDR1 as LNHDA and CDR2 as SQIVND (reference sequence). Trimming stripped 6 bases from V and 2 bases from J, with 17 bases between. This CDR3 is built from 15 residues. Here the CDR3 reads CASSSTSSAPYEQYF. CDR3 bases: TGTGCCAGTAGCTCTACTAGCTCGGCTCCCTACGAGCAGTACTTC.

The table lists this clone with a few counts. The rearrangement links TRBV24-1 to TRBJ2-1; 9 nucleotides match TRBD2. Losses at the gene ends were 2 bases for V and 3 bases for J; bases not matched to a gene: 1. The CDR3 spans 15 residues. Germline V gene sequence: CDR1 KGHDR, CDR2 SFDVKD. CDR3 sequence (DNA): TGTGCCACCAGTGATTCTAGCGGGGTCTACAATGAGCAGTTCTTC. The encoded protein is CATSDSSGVYNEQFF.

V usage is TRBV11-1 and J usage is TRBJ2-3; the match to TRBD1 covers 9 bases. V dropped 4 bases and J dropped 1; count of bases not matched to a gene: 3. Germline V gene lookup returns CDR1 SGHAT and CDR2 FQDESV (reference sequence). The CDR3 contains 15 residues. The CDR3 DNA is TGTGCCAGCAGCTCCCGGGACAGGGGCACAGATACGCAGTATTTT. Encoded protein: CASSSRDRGTDTQYF.

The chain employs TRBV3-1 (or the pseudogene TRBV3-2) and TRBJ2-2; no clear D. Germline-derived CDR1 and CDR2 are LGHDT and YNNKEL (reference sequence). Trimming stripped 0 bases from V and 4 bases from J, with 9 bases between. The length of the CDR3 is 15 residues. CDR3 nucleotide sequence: TGTGCCAGCAGCCAAGAATTGTGGGTCACCGGGGAGCTGTTTTTT. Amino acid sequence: CASSQELWVTGELFF.

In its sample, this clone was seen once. CDR3 in DNA: TGTGCCAGCAGTGACCCCAGGGGAGGGCTAGCCAAAAACATTCAGTACTTC. Residues: CASSDPRGGLAKNIQYF. V gene TRBV2 combines with J gene TRBJ2-4; possibly TRBD2 for D (7 bases). V was shortened by 3 bases and J by 0 bases, with 15 bases between the two germline ends. CDR3 size: 17 residues. Germline lookup yields CDR1 SNHLY and CDR2 FYNNEI.

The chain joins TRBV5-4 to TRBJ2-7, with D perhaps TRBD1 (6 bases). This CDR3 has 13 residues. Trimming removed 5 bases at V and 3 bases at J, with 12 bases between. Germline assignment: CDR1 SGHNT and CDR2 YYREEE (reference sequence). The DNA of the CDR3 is TGTGCCAGCAGTTTGCAAGGGGGCTACGAGCAGTACTTC. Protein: CASSLQGGYEQYF.

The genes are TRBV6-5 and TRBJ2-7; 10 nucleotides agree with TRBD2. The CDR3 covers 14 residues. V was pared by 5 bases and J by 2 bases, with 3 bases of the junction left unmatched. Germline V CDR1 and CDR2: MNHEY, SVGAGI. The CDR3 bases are TGTGCCAGCAGTAATCTAGCGGGAGCCTACGAGCAGTACTTC. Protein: CASSNLAGAYEQYF.

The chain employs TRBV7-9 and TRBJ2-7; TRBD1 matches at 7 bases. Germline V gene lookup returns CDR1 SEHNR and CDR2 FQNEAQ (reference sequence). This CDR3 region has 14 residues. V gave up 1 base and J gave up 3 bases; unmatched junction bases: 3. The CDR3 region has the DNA TGTGCCAGCAGCTTAGGACAGGGTGGCTACGAGCAGTACTTC. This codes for CASSLGQGGYEQYF.

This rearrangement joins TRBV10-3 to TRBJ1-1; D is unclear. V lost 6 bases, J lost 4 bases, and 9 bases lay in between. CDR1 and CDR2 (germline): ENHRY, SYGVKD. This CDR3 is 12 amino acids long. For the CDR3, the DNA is TGTGCCATCAGGGGTTCGAGCACTGAAGCTTTCTTT. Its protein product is CAIRGSSTEAFF.

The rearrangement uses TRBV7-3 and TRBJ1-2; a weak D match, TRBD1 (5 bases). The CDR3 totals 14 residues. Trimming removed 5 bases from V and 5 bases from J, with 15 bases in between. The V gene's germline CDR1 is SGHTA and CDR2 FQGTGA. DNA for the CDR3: TGTGCCAGCAGCGGGTCGGCCCGGGGGTATGGCTACACCTTC. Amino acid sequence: CASSGSARGYGYTF. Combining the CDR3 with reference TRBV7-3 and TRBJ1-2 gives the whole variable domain GAGVSQTPSNKVTEKGKYVELRCDPISGHTALYWYRQSLGQGPEFLIYFQGTGAADDSGLPNDRFFAVRPEGSVSTLKIQRTERGDSAVYLCASSGSARGYGYTFGSGTRLTVV.

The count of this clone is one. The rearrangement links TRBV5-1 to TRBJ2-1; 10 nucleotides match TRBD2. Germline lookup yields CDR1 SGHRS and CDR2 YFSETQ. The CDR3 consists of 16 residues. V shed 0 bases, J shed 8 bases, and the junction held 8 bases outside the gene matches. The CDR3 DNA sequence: TGCGCCAGCAGCTTGGTGACTAGCGGGCTAGGGCATGAGCAGTTCTTC. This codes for CASSLVTSGLGHEQFF. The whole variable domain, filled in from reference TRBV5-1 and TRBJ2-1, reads KAGVTQTPRYLIKTRGQQVTLSCSPISGHRSVSWYQQTPGQGLQFLFEYFSETQRNKGNFPGRFSGRQFSNSRSEMNVSTLELGDSALYLCASSLVTSGLGHEQFFGPGTRLTVL.

The CDR3 DNA reads as TGTGCCAGCTGGGGGGGCGCAGATACGCAGTATTTT. Its translation: CASWGGADTQYF. The J gene is TRBJ2-3, the V gene TRBV6-5; D is perhaps TRBD2 (7 bases). The ends were cut back, 8 bases at V and 4 bases at J, with 10 bases in the middle. The germline CDR1 and CDR2 sequences are MNHEY and SVGAGI. CDR3 length equals 12 residues.

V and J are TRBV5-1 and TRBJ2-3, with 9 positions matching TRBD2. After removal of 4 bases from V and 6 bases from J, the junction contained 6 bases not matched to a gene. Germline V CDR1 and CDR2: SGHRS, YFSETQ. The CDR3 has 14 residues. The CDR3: CASSPGTSKDTQYF. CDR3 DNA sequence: TGCGCCAGCAGCCCCGGGACTAGCAAGGATACGCAGTATTTT.

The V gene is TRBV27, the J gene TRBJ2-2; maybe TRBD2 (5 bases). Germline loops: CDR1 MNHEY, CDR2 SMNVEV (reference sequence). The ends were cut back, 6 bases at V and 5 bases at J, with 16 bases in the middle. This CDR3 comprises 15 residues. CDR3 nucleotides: TGTGCCAGCAGCTTCGGAGGAAGAGTTACCGGGGAGCTGTTTTTT. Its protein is CASSFGGRVTGELFF.

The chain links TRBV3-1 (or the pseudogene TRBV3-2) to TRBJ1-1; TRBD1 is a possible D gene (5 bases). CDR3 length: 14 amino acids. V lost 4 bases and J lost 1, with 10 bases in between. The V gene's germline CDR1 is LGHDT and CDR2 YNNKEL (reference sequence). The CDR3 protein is CASSLRAANTEAFF. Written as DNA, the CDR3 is TGTGCCAGCAGCCTCAGGGCCGCGAACACTGAAGCTTTCTTT.

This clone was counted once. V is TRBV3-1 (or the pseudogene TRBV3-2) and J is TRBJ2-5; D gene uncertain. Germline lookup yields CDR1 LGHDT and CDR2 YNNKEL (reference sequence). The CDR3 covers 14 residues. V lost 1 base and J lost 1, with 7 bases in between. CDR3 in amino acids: CASSQGALQETQYF. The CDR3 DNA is TGTGCCAGCAGCCAAGGAGCGCTCCAAGAGACCCAGTACTTC.

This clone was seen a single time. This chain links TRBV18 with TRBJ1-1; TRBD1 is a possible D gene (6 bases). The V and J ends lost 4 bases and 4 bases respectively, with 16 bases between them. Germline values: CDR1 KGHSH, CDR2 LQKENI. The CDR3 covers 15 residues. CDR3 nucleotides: TGTGCCAGCTCACGCAGCACAGGGAAGGGCACTGAAGCTTTCTTT. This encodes CASSRSTGKGTEAFF.